The next 19 T cell receptor beta chains were all read from a single sample in a study of CD8+ T cells in alopecia areata. RNA was isolated and reverse transcribed to cDNA, the sequencing template. Assay: immunoSEQ multiplex PCR; the TCRdb copy retains only in-frame clones and omits some. The sample has about 180,000 clones; roughly 60% are singletons. This sample's treatment: oral pan-JAK inhibitor, 5-10 mg twice daily. The specimen comprised CD4+ T cells sorted from blood, sampled at week 56, from a patient treated with tofacitinib. The receptors here all came from a human donor with alopecia areata.

With respect to this clone: An end of the junction differs from the germline gene, which may be a read error. The chain employs TRBV30 and TRBJ1-2; D is perhaps TRBD1 (6 bases). In germline, CDR1 is GTSNPN, CDR2 SVGIG (reference sequence). This CDR3 has 12 residues. The CDR3 DNA follows: TGTGCCTGGAGCGGACAGTCCTATCGCTACACCTTC. Translated, it gives CAWSGQSYRYTF.

Here the CDR3 DNA reads TGTGCCAGTAAATTGGAGCGAGTGAACACTGAAGCTTTCTTT. It codes for CASKLERVNTEAFF. J is TRBJ1-1 and V is TRBV19, with D unresolved. The V end lost 7 bases, the J end lost 0 bases, and 12 bases lay between the germline ends. Per germline, CDR1 LNHDA and CDR2 SQIVND (reference sequence). This CDR3 has 14 residues.

The V gene is TRBV2, the J gene TRBJ2-2, with 7 nucleotides matching TRBD1. CDR1 and CDR2 (germline): SNHLY, FYNNEI. The CDR3 loop spans 17 amino acids. The junction had 7 bases not matched to a gene; V was cut back by 2 bases and J by 1 base. CDR3 sequence: CASSEMFRQGNTGELFF. In DNA, the CDR3 is TGTGCCAGCAGTGAAATGTTCCGACAGGGGAACACCGGGGAGCTGTTTTTT.

The chain combines TRBV4-1 with TRBJ2-1; D is ambiguous. The CDR3 runs to 12 residues. Germline loops: CDR1 MGHRA, CDR2 YSYEKL. Trimming took 1 base from V and 9 from J, leaving 7 bases between them. The CDR3 sequence is CASSQGEVEQFF. The DNA of the CDR3 is TGCGCCAGCAGCCAAGGCGAGGTTGAGCAGTTCTTC.

This chain links TRBV7-3 with TRBJ2-5; tentatively, D is TRBD1 (6 bases). The germline V gene encodes CDR1 SGHTA and CDR2 FQGTGA. CDR3 length: 15 residues. V lost 1 base and J 5 bases, leaving 14 bases between the germline ends. CDR3 nucleotide sequence: TGTGCCAGCAGCTTAAGGGACACCCCTCTCGAGACCCAGTACTTC. The encoded protein is CASSLRDTPLETQYF.

CDR3 region: CASSYGWDSNQPQHF. CDR3 DNA sequence: TGTGCCAGCAGTTACGGGTGGGACAGCAATCAGCCCCAGCATTTT. The chain uses TRBV6-6 and TRBJ1-5; D possibly corresponds to TRBD1 (5 bases). The germline V gene encodes CDR1 MNHNY and CDR2 SVGAGI (reference sequence). Trimming shortened V by 2 bases and J by 1 base, and 9 bases separated the two germline ends. This CDR3 region has 15 residues.

The CDR3 sequence: CASQNWAGANVLTF. CDR3 coding DNA: TGTGCCAGTCAGAATTGGGCCGGGGCCAACGTCCTGACTTTC. V and J are TRBV27 and TRBJ2-6; D unresolved. The V end was cut by 9 bases, the J end by 4 bases, with 13 bases between. This CDR3 region has 14 residues. Germline CDR1 MNHEY, CDR2 SMNVEV (reference sequence). Full variable domain (missing parts from reference TRBV27 and TRBJ2-6): EAQVTQNPRYLITVTGKKLTVTCSQNMNHEYMSWYRQDPGLGLRQIYYSMNVEVTDKGDVPEGYKVSRKEKRNFPLILESPSPNQTSLYFCASQNWAGANVLTFGAGSRLTVL.

This clone was detected only once. The chain recombines TRBV18 with TRBJ1-1; the D is unclear. Germline CDR1 and CDR2: KGHSH and LQKENI. V lost 0 bases, J lost 7 bases, and 6 bases lay in between. This CDR3 has 12 residues. The CDR3 loop reads CASSPPEVEAFF. In DNA, the CDR3 is TGTGCCAGCTCACCACCGGAGGTTGAAGCTTTCTTT.

The rearrangement uses TRBV6-5 and TRBJ2-7; D is unresolved. V was cut by 4 bases and J by 10 bases, with 14 bases left in between. Germline CDR1 MNHEY, CDR2 SVGAGI. The CDR3 has 12 residues. DNA for the CDR3: TGTGCCAGCAGTTCGCTTGCCCGGTATCAGTACTTC. Translated: CASSSLARYQYF.

The chain has TRBV29-1 and TRBJ1-1; TRBD1 agrees at 9 bases. The length of the CDR3 is 13 residues. The V gene end was trimmed by 6 bases and the J gene end by 5 bases; junction bases not matched to a gene: 7. Germline assignment: CDR1 SQVTM and CDR2 ANQGSEA. This chain's CDR3 is CSVAGQGVTEAFF. The CDR3 DNA reads TGCAGCGTGGCGGGACAGGGCGTTACTGAAGCTTTCTTT.

As concerns this clone: Other DNA variants within this sample encode the same CDR3. The chain employs TRBV5-1 and TRBJ2-7, with a possible D match to TRBD1 (6 bases). Germline assignment: CDR1 SGHRS and CDR2 YFSETQ. V was cut by 4 bases and J by 5 bases, with 13 bases left in between. The CDR3 sequence is 13 residues long. The CDR3 nucleotides read TGCGCCAGCAGCCTACAGGGAATAGACGAGCAGTACTTC. Translation: CASSLQGIDEQYF. Complete variable domain (other parts from reference TRBV5-1 and TRBJ2-7): KAGVTQTPRYLIKTRGQQVTLSCSPISGHRSVSWYQQTPGQGLQFLFEYFSETQRNKGNFPGRFSGRQFSNSRSEMNVSTLELGDSALYLCASSLQGIDEQYFGPGTRLTVT.

The CDR3 loop reads CASSQDFHAEQYF. In nucleotides, the CDR3 is TGTGCCAGCAGCCAAGATTTTCATGCCGAGCAGTACTTC. The chain joins TRBV14 to TRBJ2-7; D uncertain. The germline V gene encodes CDR1 SGHDN and CDR2 FVKESK. The V end was cut by 0 bases, the J end by 6 bases, with 9 bases between. The CDR3 loop spans 13 amino acids.

In this sample, this clone turned up a few times. The CDR3 reads CASSGFNGIRDTQYF. The CDR3 bases are TGTGCCAGCAGCGGCTTTAACGGGATTAGAGATACGCAGTATTTT. The chain couples TRBV9 to TRBJ2-3, with D perhaps TRBD2 (5 bases). Deletions cut 3 bases from V and 5 bases from J, with 16 bases between. The CDR3 spans 15 residues. The germline V gene has CDR1 SGDLS and CDR2 YYNGEE.

CDR3 DNA sequence: TGCAGCGTTGTTTTCGGGGGGCGAAACATTCAGTACTTC. As protein: CSVVFGGRNIQYF. The rearrangement uses TRBV29-1 and TRBJ2-4; tentatively, D is TRBD2 (7 bases). Germline values: CDR1 SQVTM, CDR2 ANQGSEA. The CDR3 spans 13 residues. V lost 4 bases, J lost 6 bases, and 13 bases lay in between.

This clone was counted a few times. The rearrangement uses TRBV20-1 and TRBJ2-5; D ambiguous. The CDR3 contains 10 residues. Trimming took 4 bases from V and 2 from J, leaving 2 bases between them. Looked up from germline, CDR1 is DFQATT and CDR2 is SNEGSKA (reference sequence). DNA for the CDR3: TGCAGTGCTAAGCAAGAGACCCAGTACTTC. Translated, it gives CSAKQETQYF.

CDR3 nucleotides: TGTGCCAGCACCCCAGGGGGCACTGAAGCTTTCTTT. Its protein is CASTPGGTEAFF. The chain is built from TRBV6-5 and TRBJ1-1; 7 bases are a match to TRBD1. The V segment lost 7 bases and the J segment 4 bases; nucleotides outside the gene matches: 3. CDR3 length: 12 amino acids. The germline V gene has CDR1 MNHEY and CDR2 SVGAGI.

The V and J genes are TRBV6-1 and TRBJ1-1; D unresolved. The germline CDR1 and CDR2 sequences are MNHNS and SASEGT. The CDR3 runs to 14 residues. V lost 1 base, J lost 1 base, and 7 bases lay in between. CDR3 sequence reads: CASSEGLANTEAFF. The CDR3 coding sequence is TGTGCCAGCAGTGAAGGTTTGGCGAACACTGAAGCTTTCTTT.

The chain employs TRBV30 and TRBJ2-1; a weak D match, TRBD2 (5 bases). The CDR3 consists of 12 residues. Trimming removed 1 base at V and 7 bases at J, with 8 bases between. The V gene's germline CDR1 is GTSNPN and CDR2 SVGIG (reference sequence). Here the CDR3 reads CAWSGRRNEQFF. The DNA for the CDR3 is TGTGCCTGGAGTGGTAGGAGGAATGAGCAGTTCTTC.

J is TRBJ2-7 and V is TRBV29-1; possibly TRBD2 for D (6 bases). The germline CDR1 and CDR2 sequences are SQVTM and ANQGSEA. The ends were cut back, 4 bases at V and 3 bases at J, with 7 bases in the middle. The CDR3 contains 11 residues. DNA of the CDR3: TGCAGCGTTGCGACTAGCTACGAGCAGTACTTC. This gives the protein CSVATSYEQYF.